These 10 T cell receptor beta chains came from one sample sequenced in a study of response to subunit inactivated influenza vaccine. TCRdb ran MiXCR on the RT-PCR reads and lists one entry per CDR3 protein. The table lists around 570,000 distinct CDR3 sequences, around 8% of them singletons. The source material was PBMCs from blood, sampled 23 to 25 months after vaccination. Every receptor here comes from a man aged 45 to 70 who received an inactivated influenza vaccine.

As concerns this clonotype: It is likely a read error, because the conserved phenylalanine at the end of the CDR3 is missing. The chain links TRBV6-2 or TRBV6-3 to TRBJ2-4; weak D call: TRBD2 (5 bases). V lost 0 bases and J 3 bases, leaving 15 bases between the germline ends. This CDR3 has 17 residues. Germline assignment: CDR1 MNHEY and CDR2 SVGEGT. The CDR3 sequence: CASSYSMVEAGKNIQYY. The DNA for the CDR3 is TGTGCCAGCAGTTACTCGATGGTTGAGGCGGGCAAAAACATTCAGTACTAC.

In this sample, this clonotype turned up a few times. The chain links TRBV5-1 to TRBJ2-7; D call uncertain. With 3 bases removed from V and 3 bases from J, the gap between germline ends came to 10 bases. CDR1 and CDR2 (germline): SGHRS, YFSETQ. The CDR3 covers 13 residues. The CDR3: CASSSGDYYEQYF. CDR3 sequence (DNA): TGCGCCAGCAGCTCTGGGGATTACTACGAGCAGTACTTC. The variable domain in full, completed from reference TRBV5-1 and TRBJ2-7, reads KAGVTQTPRYLIKTRGQQVTLSCSPISGHRSVSWYQQTPGQGLQFLFEYFSETQRNKGNFPGRFSGRQFSNSRSEMNVSTLELGDSALYLCASSSGDYYEQYFGPGTRLTVT.

This clonotype has just a few counts. The DNA for the CDR3 is TGTGCCAGCAGTTACTCGAGGGTTCGGAATTCACCCCTCCACTTT. Amino acid sequence: CASSYSRVRNSPLHF. V is TRBV6-2 or TRBV6-3 and J is TRBJ1-6; D gene uncertain. Per the germline V gene, CDR1 is MNHEY and CDR2 is SVGEGT. CDR3 length equals 15 residues. The V end was cut by 0 bases, the J end by 7 bases, with 10 bases between.

Only a few counts were recorded for this clonotype. For the CDR3, the DNA is TGTGCCAGCAGGCGCTTAGCGGGAGTCTCAGAGACCCAGTACTTC. Its translation is CASRRLAGVSETQYF. This chain joins TRBV7-2 and TRBJ2-5; 9 nucleotides agree with TRBD2. The CDR3 spans 15 residues. Germline CDR1 SGHTA, CDR2 FQGNSA. V lost 6 bases to trimming and J lost 4 bases; unmatched junction nucleotides: 9. Filled out from reference TRBV7-2 and TRBJ2-5, the complete variable domain reads GAGVSQSPSNKVTEKGKDVELRCDPISGHTALYWYRQSLGQGLEFLIYFQGNSAPDKSGLPSDRFSAERTGGSVSTLTIQRTQQEDSAVYLCASRRLAGVSETQYFGPGTRLLVL.

The rearrangement links TRBV12-3 or TRBV12-4 to TRBJ1-5, with no clear D. The CDR3 consists of 13 residues. V was cut by 6 bases and J by 1 base, with 7 bases left in between. DNA of the CDR3: TGTGCCAGCAGAGCCCTCAGCAATCAGCCCCAGCATTTT. Protein sequence: CASRALSNQPQHF.

This clonotype showed up just a few times. V is TRBV7-2 and J is TRBJ1-5; possible D gene TRBD1, 5 bases. V shed 1 base and J shed 4 bases, with 8 bases lying between them. Germline V gene lookup returns CDR1 SGHTA and CDR2 FQGNSA. The length of the CDR3 is 14 residues. This CDR3 reads CASSLVEGNQPQHF. The CDR3 region has the DNA TGTGCCAGCAGCTTAGTGGAGGGGAATCAGCCCCAGCATTTT.

The chain uses TRBV7-2 and TRBJ2-7; 10 nucleotides agree with TRBD2. CDR3 length equals 14 residues. The trim removed 5 bases at V and 4 bases at J, leaving 5 bases unmatched. Germline CDR1 reads SGHTA; CDR2 reads FQGNSA. CDR3 DNA sequence: TGTGCCAGCAGCAAAACTAGCGGGACTTACGAGCAGTACTTC. It encodes CASSKTSGTYEQYF. Complete variable domain (other parts from reference TRBV7-2 and TRBJ2-7): GAGVSQSPSNKVTEKGKDVELRCDPISGHTALYWYRQSLGQGLEFLIYFQGNSAPDKSGLPSDRFSAERTGGSVSTLTIQRTQQEDSAVYLCASSKTSGTYEQYFGPGTRLTVT.

The CDR3 protein is CSARRGQGNSPLHF. In DNA, the CDR3 is TGCAGTGCCAGGAGGGGTCAGGGCAATTCACCCCTCCACTTT. The chain couples TRBV20-1 to TRBJ1-6; D may be TRBD1 (5 bases). Per the germline V gene, CDR1 is DFQATT and CDR2 is SNEGSKA (reference sequence). The CDR3 contains 14 residues. The V and J ends lost 6 bases and 7 bases respectively, with 16 bases between them.

This clonotype was seen at least ten times. The CDR3 here is CASSLVAGAGNEQFF. CDR3 nucleotide sequence: TGTGCCAGCAGTTTAGTAGCGGGGGCCGGCAATGAGCAGTTCTTC. This chain uses TRBV12-3 or TRBV12-4 with TRBJ2-1; 9 nucleotides line up with TRBD2. Losses at the gene ends were 1 base for V and 6 bases for J; bases not matched to a gene: 4. The CDR3 runs 15 residues.

V is TRBV4-3 and J is TRBJ2-7, with 8 bases lining up with TRBD2. The CDR3 contains 17 residues. CDR1 and CDR2 from the germline V gene are LGHNA and YSLEER. Trimming cost V 2 bases and J 6 bases; bases outside gene matches: 15. CDR3 loop: CASSQRPAIAGGPEQYF. CDR3 bases: TGCGCCAGCAGCCAACGTCCCGCTATCGCGGGGGGCCCCGAGCAGTACTTC.